Shown below are 25 T cell receptor beta chains from a single sample sequenced in a study of identical twins. From the 5' RACE reads, TCRdb called clonotypes with MiXCR, one entry per CDR3 protein. The sample includes some 1,700,000 distinct CDR3 sequences, about 32% of them seen just once. The sequenced sample was cord blood. The receptors were sampled from a newborn girl in good health.

The chain joins TRBV24-1 to TRBJ1-1; weak D call: TRBD1 (5 bases). Germline-derived CDR1 and CDR2 are KGHDR and SFDVKD. The CDR3 totals 12 residues. The V and J ends lost 2 bases and 9 bases respectively, with 9 bases between them. CDR3 in DNA: TGTGCCACCAGTGATTCCGAGGGGAAAGCTTTCTTT. As protein: CATSDSEGKAFF.

This clonotype appeared a few times. This rearrangement joins TRBV12-3 or TRBV12-4 to TRBJ2-6; D call uncertain. Trimming stripped 7 bases from V and 0 bases from J, with 13 bases between. This CDR3 spans 16 amino acids. The CDR3 coding sequence is TGTGCCAGCACCAGGACGGAATACTCTGGGGCCAACGTCCTGACTTTC. Translation: CASTRTEYSGANVLTF.

The CDR3 coding sequence is TGCAGTGCTAGATACGGACAGGGGGGTGACGAGCAGTACTTC. It codes for CSARYGQGGDEQYF. This chain links TRBV20-1 with TRBJ2-7; 10 positions agree with TRBD1. With V trimmed by 2 bases and J by 5 bases, 6 bases remained unmatched. The CDR3 sequence is 14 residues long. CDR1 DFQATT and CDR2 SNEGSKA come from the germline V gene (reference sequence).

This clonotype was seen a few times. This chain links TRBV20-1 with TRBJ2-5, with D possibly being TRBD1 (6 bases). Trimming pared 0 bases from V and 1 base from J, leaving 12 bases between. The CDR3 runs to 15 residues. The germline V gene encodes CDR1 DFQATT and CDR2 SNEGSKA (reference sequence). The CDR3 reads CSARDGGQPQETQYF. The CDR3 DNA follows: TGCAGTGCTAGAGATGGAGGACAGCCCCAAGAGACCCAGTACTTC.

The V call is TRBV12-3 or TRBV12-4, the J call TRBJ2-3; 7 nucleotides agree with TRBD2. Trimming cost V 4 bases and J 3 bases; bases outside gene matches: 22. This CDR3 is 20 amino acids long. The CDR3 DNA reads TGTGCCAGCAGTTCCAAACCAACTAGCGTTCTGACGGGACTTACAGATACGCAGTATTTT. Its protein product is CASSSKPTSVLTGLTDTQYF.

V usage is TRBV28 and J usage is TRBJ1-1; D is undetermined. The germline gives CDR1 MDHEN, CDR2 SYDVKM. The ends were cut back, 2 bases at V and 5 bases at J, with 9 bases in the middle. This CDR3 region has 13 residues. The CDR3 protein is CASSLKSGTEAFF. The CDR3 nucleotides read TGTGCCAGCAGTTTAAAATCGGGTACTGAAGCTTTCTTT.

The V gene is TRBV9, the J gene TRBJ1-5, with D unclear. The CDR3 consists of 16 residues. V shed 1 base and J shed 0 bases, with 11 bases lying between them. The germline gives CDR1 SGDLS, CDR2 YYNGEE. This CDR3 is CASSVPRSYSNQPQHF. For the CDR3, the DNA is TGTGCCAGCAGCGTACCCAGGTCTTATAGCAATCAGCCCCAGCATTTT.

The V call is TRBV28, the J call TRBJ2-1; weak D call: TRBD2 (6 bases). Germline V lookup: CDR1 MDHEN, CDR2 SYDVKM. The CDR3 spans 14 residues. V lost 7 bases to trimming and J lost 5 bases, with 15 bases between them. The CDR3 nucleotides are TGTGCCAGCACCGTCCAGGGACTCAACAATGAGCAGTTCTTC. As protein: CASTVQGLNNEQFF. Full variable domain (rest looked up from reference TRBV28 and TRBJ2-1): DVKVTQSSRYLVKRTGEKVFLECVQDMDHENMFWYRQDPGLGLRLIYFSYDVKMKEKGDIPEGYSVSREKKERFSLILESASTNQTSMYLCASTVQGLNNEQFFGPGTRLTVL.

The chain has TRBV7-8 and TRBJ2-7; 8 bases match TRBD1. The V gene end was trimmed by 5 bases and the J gene end by 3 bases; junction bases not matched to a gene: 9. Looked up from germline, CDR1 is SGHVS and CDR2 is FQNEAQ. The CDR3 runs 15 residues. The CDR3 DNA sequence: TGTGCCAGCAGCATAGGACAGGGTAGGGACTACGAGCAGTACTTC. Protein product: CASSIGQGRDYEQYF.

This chain connects TRBV13 to TRBJ1-5; D gene ambiguous. Germline-derived CDR1 and CDR2 are PRHDT and FYEKMQ (reference sequence). CDR3 size: 15 residues. V dropped 3 bases and J dropped 4 bases, with 13 bases sitting between them. In DNA, the CDR3 is TGTGCCAGCAGCTTCTCCCCAGGAGTAAATCAGCCCCAGCATTTT. Its translation: CASSFSPGVNQPQHF.

The chain is built from TRBV29-1 and TRBJ1-5; 9 nucleotides agree with TRBD1. V trimming: 4 bases; J trimming: 9 bases; junction bases outside the gene matches: 1. The CDR3 runs to 11 residues. Germline V gene data show CDR1 as SQVTM and CDR2 as ANQGSEA. CDR3 sequence reads: CSVGQGGPQHF. The CDR3 nucleotides are TGCAGCGTTGGACAGGGGGGGCCCCAGCATTTT.

The chain uses TRBV7-2 and TRBJ2-7; D possibly matches TRBD1 or TRBD2 (5 bases each). The V gene lost 1 base and the J gene lost 0 bases, with 10 bases spanning the gap. Germline lookup yields CDR1 SGHTA and CDR2 FQGNSA. The CDR3 is 15 residues long. The CDR3 DNA reads TGTGCCAGCAGCTTAGGGCAGGGAGTCTCCTACGAGCAGTACTTC. Residues: CASSLGQGVSYEQYF.

This clonotype was counted only a few times. This CDR3 reads CASSQRLAGDVYEQYF. The CDR3 DNA reads TGTGCCAGCAGCCAACGACTAGCGGGGGATGTCTACGAGCAGTACTTC. V usage is TRBV3-1 and J usage is TRBJ2-7; 12 positions agree with TRBD2. This CDR3 region has 16 residues. Germline lookup yields CDR1 LGHDT and CDR2 YNNKEL (reference sequence). With 2 bases clipped from V and 3 bases from J, the junction kept 5 bases outside the gene matches.

The chain recombines TRBV9 with TRBJ2-3, with D perhaps matching TRBD1 (7 bases). V gave up 6 bases and J gave up 1 base, with 12 bases separating them. CDR1 is SGDLS and CDR2 is YYNGEE in the germline V gene. CDR3 length: 14 amino acids. CDR3: CASTRGARTDTQYF. CDR3 coding DNA: TGTGCCAGCACCAGGGGGGCTCGCACAGATACGCAGTATTTT. Full variable domain (missing parts from reference TRBV9 and TRBJ2-3): DSGVTQTPKHLITATGQRVTLRCSPRSGDLSVYWYQQSLDQGLQFLIQYYNGEERAKGNILERFSAQQFPDLHSELNLSSLELGDSALYFCASTRGARTDTQYFGPGTRLTVL.

Only a few counts were recorded for this clonotype. V is TRBV18 and J is TRBJ2-1; 13 bases agree with TRBD2. The CDR3 covers 15 residues. Germline CDR1 KGHSH, CDR2 LQKENI. V trimming: 3 bases; J trimming: 9 bases; junction bases outside the gene matches: 5. This CDR3 is CASSPDGLAGAEQFF. DNA for the CDR3: TGTGCCAGCTCACCGGACGGACTAGCGGGAGCTGAGCAGTTCTTC. The full variable domain, its missing parts supplied by reference TRBV18 and TRBJ2-1, is NAGVMQNPRHLVRRRGQEARLRCSPMKGHSHVYWYRQLPEEGLKFMVYLQKENIIDESGMPKERFSAEFPKEGPSILRIQQVVRGDSAAYFCASSPDGLAGAEQFFGPGTRLTVL.

This clonotype came up a few times. The chain couples TRBV27 to TRBJ1-6, with D possibly being TRBD1 (5 bases). CDR3 length: 17 amino acids. Germline V gives CDR1 MNHEY, CDR2 SMNVEV (reference sequence). V was shortened by 0 bases and J by 5 bases, with 14 bases between the two germline ends. The CDR3 here is CASSLSAQTANNSPLHF. The DNA of the CDR3 is TGTGCCAGCAGTTTATCGGCCCAGACAGCTAATAATTCACCCCTCCACTTT.

This clonotype occurred a few times. This chain links TRBV24-1 with TRBJ2-3; no reliable D call. This CDR3 is built from 13 residues. CDR1 and CDR2 (germline): KGHDR, SFDVKD. The germline V and J ends were trimmed by 6 bases and 3 bases, with 9 bases remaining between them. The CDR3 nucleotides read TGTGCCACCAGTCTAGTTGGAACAGATACGCAGTATTTT. It specifies CATSLVGTDTQYF.

This clonotype has just a few counts. The chain couples TRBV24-1 to TRBJ2-7; 12 nucleotides agree with TRBD2. This CDR3 comprises 17 residues. The germline CDR1 and CDR2 sequences are KGHDR and SFDVKD. J gave up 7 bases and V 4 bases, and 13 bases lay outside the gene matches. The CDR3, as DNA: TGTGCCACCAGTGACTCTAGCGGGGGGGCCACCTACAATGAGCAGTACTTC. As protein: CATSDSSGGATYNEQYF.

The chain couples TRBV12-3 or TRBV12-4 to TRBJ1-1; D is uncertain. Trimming cost V 3 bases and J 0 bases, with 8 bases left between them. This CDR3 comprises 14 residues. The CDR3 bases are TGTGCCAGCAGTTTCTGGGCCATGAACACTGAAGCTTTCTTT. Protein product: CASSFWAMNTEAFF.

Details on this clonotype: A much larger clone lies one base from this, so it may be a read error. This chain joins TRBV9 and TRBJ2-7, with a possible D match to TRBD1 (5 bases). There are 13 residues in the CDR3. Germline loops: CDR1 SGDLS, CDR2 YYNGEE. The germline V and J ends were trimmed by 4 bases and 10 bases, with 18 bases remaining between them. In DNA, the CDR3 is TGTGCCAGCAGCATAGACAGTTTTGGGGCCCAGTACTTC. As protein: CASSIDSFGAQYF.

The V gene is TRBV6-2 or TRBV6-3, the J gene TRBJ2-4; 10 bases match TRBD2. The CDR3 runs 15 residues. CDR1 and CDR2 from the germline V gene are MNHEY and SVGEGT. Unmatched junction bases numbered 14, after V lost 5 bases and J lost 13 bases. As DNA, the CDR3 is TGTGCCAGCAGTGGCGGGACTAGCGCAGCCGGGGAGCAGTACTTC. It translates to CASSGGTSAAGEQYF.

This clonotype is a singleton in its sample. At one of its ends the junction is not consistent with the germline gene, which may arise from a read error. This sequence joins TRBV14 and TRBJ2-1, with TRBD1 matching over 11 bases. Germline CDR1 reads SGHDN; CDR2 reads FVKESK. This CDR3 contains 18 residues. The CDR3 is CASSQFRDRGGSHNEQFF. CDR3 coding DNA: TGTGCCAGCAGCCAATTCCGGGACAGGGGGGGCTCCCACAATGAGCAGTTCTTC.

The genes are TRBV7-9 and TRBJ2-4; no firm D call. The ends were cut back, 5 bases at V and 5 bases at J, with 19 bases in the middle. The CDR3 consists of 16 residues. Germline loops: CDR1 SEHNR, CDR2 FQNEAQ (reference sequence). The CDR3 DNA reads TGTGCCAGCAGCCGAGGTCAGGTTCCGGAGCAAAACATTCAGTACTTC. Translation gives CASSRGQVPEQNIQYF.

This clonotype was observed a few times. V usage is TRBV4-1 and J usage is TRBJ1-2; 7 bases are a match to TRBD1. V dropped 2 bases and J dropped 8; count of bases not matched to a gene: 8. CDR1 and CDR2 from the germline V gene are MGHRA and YSYEKL. The CDR3 runs 14 residues. The CDR3 DNA reads TGCGCCAGCAGCCAACCCCGACAGGGCGGCGGCTACACCTTC. Translating gives CASSQPRQGGGYTF.

The rearrangement uses TRBV5-1 and TRBJ2-5; D possibly uses TRBD1 or TRBD2 (6 bases each). Looked up from germline, CDR1 is SGHRS and CDR2 is YFSETQ. There are 15 residues in the CDR3. The V and J ends lost 1 base and 5 bases respectively, with 15 bases between them. In DNA form, the CDR3 reads TGCGCCAGCAGCTTGTATATCGGGGGCGCGGAGACCCAGTACTTC. Its translation: CASSLYIGGAETQYF.